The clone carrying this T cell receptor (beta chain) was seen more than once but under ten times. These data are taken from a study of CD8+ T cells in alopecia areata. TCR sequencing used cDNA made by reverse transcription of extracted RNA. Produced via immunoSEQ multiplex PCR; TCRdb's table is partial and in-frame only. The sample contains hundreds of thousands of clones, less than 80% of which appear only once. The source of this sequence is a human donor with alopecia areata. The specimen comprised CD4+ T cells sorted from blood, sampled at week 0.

CDR3 DNA sequence: TGCAGCGTTGAAGAGAAGAGCCCCTATGGCTACACCTTC. Amino acid sequence: CSVEEKSPYGYTF. The gene calls are TRBV29-1 and TRBJ1-2; D is unresolved. Trimming pared 0 bases from V and 4 bases from J, leaving 9 bases between. CDR1 and CDR2 (germline): SQVTM, ANQGSEA. This CDR3 has 13 amino acids.